These 21 T cell receptor beta chains originate from one sample sequenced in a study of blood T cell repertoires in COVID-19 (TCRdb year 2020). Library preparation employed the immunoSEQ multiplex PCR assay. As stored in TCRdb, this immuneACCESS dataset retains in-frame rearrangements with V and J assigned. A fraction of the clones does not appear; measured against another copy, unresolved V genes explain less than half of the discrepancy, and the remainder lacks a known reason. In all, the sample holds 74,000 or so clones, and around 89% of those were seen once. The ten largest make up 2.5% to 3% of the sample. Sequences were obtained from peripheral blood. These receptors were taken from a man aged 50 to 60 with acute or convalescent COVID-19.

This clone has just one count. The rearrangement links TRBV20-1 to TRBJ2-6, with unresolved D. Germline V gene lookup returns CDR1 DFQATT and CDR2 SNEGSKA (reference sequence). This CDR3 region has 15 residues. Trimming removed 3 bases from V and 3 bases from J, with 12 bases in between. The chain's CDR3 is CSASVFVGGANVLTF. The DNA for the CDR3 is TGCAGTGCTAGTGTCTTTGTCGGTGGGGCCAACGTCCTGACTTTC.

V and J are TRBV5-6 and TRBJ2-7; 9 bases are shared with TRBD1. The ends lost 2 bases at V and 2 bases at J; junction bases unmatched: 8. The CDR3 extends over 16 amino acids. Per germline, CDR1 SGHDT and CDR2 YYEEEE. The CDR3 nucleotides are TGTGCCAGCAGCTTTTACGACCGGGACAGGGCCTACGAGCAGTACGTC. It encodes CASSFYDRDRAYEQYV.

The chain joins TRBV4-1 to TRBJ2-7; TRBD1 agrees at 10 bases. The CDR3 runs 15 residues. CDR1 is MGHRA and CDR2 is YSYEKL in the germline V gene. The J segment lost 3 bases and the V segment lost 4 bases, leaving 6 bases of the junction unmatched. This CDR3 is CASSPRTGGVYEQYF. For the CDR3, the DNA is TGCGCCAGCAGCCCCCGGACAGGGGGGGTCTACGAGCAGTACTTC.

The CDR3 nucleotides read TGTGCCAGCAGCGCTAACCAGGGGCTCGATGAAAAACTGTTTTTT. This gives the protein CASSANQGLDEKLFF. J is TRBJ1-4 and V is TRBV2; D is possibly TRBD1 (6 bases). The length of the CDR3 is 15 residues. The V gene's germline CDR1 is SNHLY and CDR2 FYNNEI. Trimming took 6 bases from V and 6 from J, leaving 17 bases between them.

The CDR3 spells CASSPQGGEQFF. CDR3 nucleotides: TGTGCCAGCAGTCCACAGGGGGGGGAGCAGTTCTTC. The chain is built from TRBV11-3 and TRBJ2-1; perhaps TRBD1 as D (8 bases). V lost 6 bases to trimming and J lost 10 bases, with 13 bases between them. Per germline, CDR1 SGHNT and CDR2 YENEEA. There are 12 residues in the CDR3.

The chain uses TRBV5-4 and TRBJ1-5; 11 nucleotides line up with TRBD1. V gave up 2 bases and J gave up 0 bases; unmatched junction bases: 10. The CDR3 runs to 19 residues. Germline CDR1 and CDR2: SGHNT and YYREEE (reference sequence). CDR3 loop: CASSLPGTGGGYSNQPQHF. CDR3 in DNA: TGTGCCAGCAGCTTACCCGGGACAGGGGGAGGGTATAGCAATCAGCCCCAGCATTTT.

The chain has TRBV24-1 and TRBJ2-1; D not certain. CDR3 size: 14 residues. CDR1 is KGHDR and CDR2 is SFDVKD in the germline V gene. V gave up 2 bases and J gave up 7 bases, with 11 bases separating them. The CDR3 coding sequence is TGTGCCACCAGTGATTCCGGCAGAGCGAATGAGCAGTTCTTC. Protein: CATSDSGRANEQFF.

The rearrangement links TRBV2 to TRBJ2-6; a possible D gene is TRBD2 (6 bases). The CDR3 contains 15 residues. Looked up from germline, CDR1 is SNHLY and CDR2 is FYNNEI. V lost 7 bases to trimming and J lost 0 bases, with 10 bases between them. The DNA for the CDR3 is TGTGCCAGCAAAGGAGGGAGCTCTGGGGCCAACGTCCTGACTTTC. Encoded protein: CASKGGSSGANVLTF.

V is TRBV5-1 and J is TRBJ2-1, with 9 bases that match TRBD2. J was trimmed by 8 bases and V by 1 base; bases with no gene match: 7. This CDR3 has 15 amino acids. The germline V gene has CDR1 SGHRS and CDR2 YFSETQ. CDR3 sequence reads: CASSLLAGAAHEQFF. The DNA of the CDR3 is TGCGCCAGCAGCTTGTTAGCGGGGGCCGCCCATGAGCAGTTCTTC.

The chain employs TRBV3-1 (or the pseudogene TRBV3-2) and TRBJ2-7; 9 bases are a match to TRBD2. The CDR3 totals 16 residues. Looked up from germline, CDR1 is LGHDT and CDR2 is YNNKEL (reference sequence). Trimming at V came to 6 bases and at J to 0 bases, leaving 9 bases not matched to a gene. The CDR3 DNA follows: TGTGCCAGCAGTCCCAAGACTAGCGGTTTCTCCTACGAGCAGTACTTC. Translated: CASSPKTSGFSYEQYF.

This chain connects TRBV6-2 or TRBV6-3 to TRBJ1-1, with TRBD1 matching 7 bases. This CDR3 contains 13 residues. Germline V lookup: CDR1 MNHEY, CDR2 SVGEGT. With V trimmed by 6 bases and J by 8 bases, 9 bases remained unmatched. DNA for the CDR3: TGTGCCAGCAGCTATGACAGGGTTCGGGAAGCTTTCTTT. It yields the protein CASSYDRVREAFF.

This rearrangement joins TRBV7-9 to TRBJ1-3, with D maybe TRBD1 (5 bases). Germline-derived CDR1 and CDR2 are SEHNR and FQNEAQ (reference sequence). V lost 1 base and J lost 0, with 10 bases in between. CDR3 size: 16 residues. CDR3 nucleotide sequence: TGTGCCAGCAGCTTAGGGGGCACTATCTCTGGAAACACCATATATTTT. Its translation: CASSLGGTISGNTIYF.

This clone was counted a single time. The chain combines TRBV5-8 with TRBJ2-7, with D possibly being TRBD2 (5 bases). There are 15 residues in the CDR3. From germline, CDR1 is SGHTS and CDR2 YDEGEE. With 3 bases removed from V and 2 bases from J, the gap between germline ends came to 15 bases. As DNA, the CDR3 is TGTGCCAGCAGCTACTCCCACGGGGTAGCCTACGAGCAGTACTTC. It specifies CASSYSHGVAYEQYF.

The chain carries TRBV27 and TRBJ2-1, with D perhaps matching TRBD2 (6 bases). The V end was cut by 7 bases, the J end by 8 bases, with 15 bases between. The CDR3 loop spans 13 amino acids. Germline assignment: CDR1 MNHEY and CDR2 SMNVEV (reference sequence). The CDR3 loop is CASKLGGTDEQFF. The CDR3 DNA reads TGTGCCAGCAAACTAGGAGGGACCGATGAGCAGTTCTTC.

J is TRBJ2-1 and V is TRBV4-3; 7 bases are a match to TRBD2. The germline V gene encodes CDR1 LGHNA and CDR2 YSLEER. This CDR3 has 16 residues. Trimming at V came to 4 bases and at J to 5 bases, leaving 11 bases not matched to a gene. The CDR3 coding sequence is TGCGCCAGCAGCCGACGAAGGGAGGGCCGGAACAATGAGCAGTTCTTC. Amino acid sequence: CASSRRREGRNNEQFF.

The CDR3 spells CASSYTGSTDTQYF. The CDR3 DNA reads TGTGCCAGCAGTTACACAGGGAGCACAGATACGCAGTATTTT. The chain uses TRBV6-5 and TRBJ2-3; weak D call: TRBD1 (6 bases). With 2 bases removed from V and 0 bases from J, the gap between germline ends came to 6 bases. CDR1 and CDR2 (germline): MNHEY, SVGAGI. CDR3 size: 14 residues.

This clone was picked up one time. The rearrangement joins TRBV30 to TRBJ2-3, with D possibly being TRBD2 (6 bases). The V gene lost 0 bases and the J gene lost 0 bases, with 10 bases spanning the gap. This CDR3 region has 15 residues. The germline V gene has CDR1 GTSNPN and CDR2 SVGIG (reference sequence). CDR3 loop: CAWSVVSGSTDTQYF. CDR3 sequence (DNA): TGTGCCTGGAGTGTAGTCAGCGGGAGCACAGATACGCAGTATTTT.

The J gene is TRBJ1-2, the V gene TRBV4-2; D is uncertain. The CDR3 consists of 15 residues. Germline lookup yields CDR1 LGHNA and CDR2 YNFKEQ. V gave up 0 bases and J gave up 0 bases, with 8 bases separating them. CDR3 sequence: CASSQEENTNYGYTF. CDR3 coding DNA: TGTGCCAGCAGCCAAGAGGAGAATACTAACTATGGCTACACCTTC.

The gene calls are TRBV30 and TRBJ1-1, with D perhaps TRBD1 (6 bases). Looked up from germline, CDR1 is GTSNPN and CDR2 is SVGIG (reference sequence). The CDR3 has 12 amino acids. V was shortened by 2 bases and J by 6 bases, with 10 bases between the two germline ends. The CDR3 loop is CAWSPGTSEAFF. The CDR3 DNA is TGTGCCTGGAGTCCCGGGACATCTGAAGCTTTCTTT.

This clone was seen a single time. This chain uses TRBV28 with TRBJ1-1, with unresolved D. CDR3 size: 12 residues. The ends were cut back, 5 bases at V and 10 bases at J, with 14 bases in the middle. The germline CDR1 and CDR2 sequences are MDHEN and SYDVKM. The CDR3 is CASSPLTRGAFF. CDR3 nucleotides: TGTGCCAGCAGTCCCCTTACTCGCGGAGCTTTCTTT.

The chain recombines TRBV6-6 with TRBJ2-3; TRBD2 agrees at 9 bases. Germline V gives CDR1 MNHNY, CDR2 SVGAGI (reference sequence). This CDR3 has 15 residues. V lost 6 bases and J lost 3; bases outside the gene matches: 7. The CDR3 DNA follows: TGTGCCAGCAGGAGAATTAGCGGGAGTACAGATACGCAGTATTTT. Encoded protein: CASRRISGSTDTQYF.